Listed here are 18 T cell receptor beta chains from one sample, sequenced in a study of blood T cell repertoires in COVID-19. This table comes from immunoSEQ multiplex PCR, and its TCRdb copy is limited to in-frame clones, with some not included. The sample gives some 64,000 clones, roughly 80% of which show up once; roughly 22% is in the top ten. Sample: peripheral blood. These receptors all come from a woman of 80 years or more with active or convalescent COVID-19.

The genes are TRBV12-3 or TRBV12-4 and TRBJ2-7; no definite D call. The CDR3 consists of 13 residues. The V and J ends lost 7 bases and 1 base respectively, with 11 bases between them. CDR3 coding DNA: TGTGCCAGCACCTTGGGCAGGTCCTACGAGCAGTACTTC. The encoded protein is CASTLGRSYEQYF.

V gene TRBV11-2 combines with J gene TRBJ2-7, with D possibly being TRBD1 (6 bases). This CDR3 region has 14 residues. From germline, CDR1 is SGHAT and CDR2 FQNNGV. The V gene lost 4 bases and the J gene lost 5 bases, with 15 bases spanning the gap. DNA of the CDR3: TGTGCCAGCAGCTCCCCCGGACAGTTCGACGAGCAGTACTTC. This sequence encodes CASSSPGQFDEQYF.

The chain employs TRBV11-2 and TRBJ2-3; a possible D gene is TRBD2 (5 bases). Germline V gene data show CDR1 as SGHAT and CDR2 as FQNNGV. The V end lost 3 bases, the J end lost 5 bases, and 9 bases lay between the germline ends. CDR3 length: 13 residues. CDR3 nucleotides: TGTGCCAGCAGCTTCCGGGGAGAAGATACGCAGTATTTT. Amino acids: CASSFRGEDTQYF.

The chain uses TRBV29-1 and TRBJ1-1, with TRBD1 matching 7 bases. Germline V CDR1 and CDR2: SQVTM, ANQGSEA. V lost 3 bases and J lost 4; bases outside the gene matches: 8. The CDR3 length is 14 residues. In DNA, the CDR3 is TGCAGCGTTGAGGGGGACAGAGGGGGCACTGAAGCTTTCTTT. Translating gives CSVEGDRGGTEAFF.

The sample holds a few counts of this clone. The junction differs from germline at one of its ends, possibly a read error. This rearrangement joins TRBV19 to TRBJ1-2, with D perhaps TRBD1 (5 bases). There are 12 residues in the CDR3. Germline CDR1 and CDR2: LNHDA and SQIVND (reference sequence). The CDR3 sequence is CAVEGRNFGYTF. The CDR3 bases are TGTGCCGTGGAGGGGAGGAACTTTGGCTACACCTTC.

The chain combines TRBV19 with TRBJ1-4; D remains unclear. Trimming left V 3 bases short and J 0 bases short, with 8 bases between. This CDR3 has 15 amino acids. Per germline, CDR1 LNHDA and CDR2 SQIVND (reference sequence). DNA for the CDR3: TGTGCCAGTAGTATCTTGACTGCAACTAATGAAAAACTGTTTTTT. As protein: CASSILTATNEKLFF.

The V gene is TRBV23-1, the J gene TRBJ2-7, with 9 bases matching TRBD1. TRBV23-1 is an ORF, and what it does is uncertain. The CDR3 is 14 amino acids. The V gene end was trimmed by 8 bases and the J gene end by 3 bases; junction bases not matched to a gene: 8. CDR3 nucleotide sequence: TGCGCCAGCTACCGGGACAGGGCCAACTACGAGCAGTACTTC. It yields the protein CASYRDRANYEQYF.

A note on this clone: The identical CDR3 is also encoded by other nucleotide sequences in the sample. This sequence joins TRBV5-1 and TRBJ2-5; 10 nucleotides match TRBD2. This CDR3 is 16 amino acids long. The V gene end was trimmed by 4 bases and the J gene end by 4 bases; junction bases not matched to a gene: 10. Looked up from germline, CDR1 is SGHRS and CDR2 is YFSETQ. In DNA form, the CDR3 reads TGCGCCAGCAGCGGGTCAAGCGGGGGGGCCCCAGAGACCCAGTACTTC. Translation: CASSGSSGGAPETQYF.

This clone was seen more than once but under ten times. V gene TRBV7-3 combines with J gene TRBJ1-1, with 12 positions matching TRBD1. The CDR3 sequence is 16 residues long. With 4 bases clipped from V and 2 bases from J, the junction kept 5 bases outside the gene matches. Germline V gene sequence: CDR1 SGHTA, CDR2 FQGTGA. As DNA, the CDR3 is TGTGCCAGCAGCTCCCCCGGGACAGGGGGCAACACTGAAGCTTTCTTT. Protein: CASSSPGTGGNTEAFF.

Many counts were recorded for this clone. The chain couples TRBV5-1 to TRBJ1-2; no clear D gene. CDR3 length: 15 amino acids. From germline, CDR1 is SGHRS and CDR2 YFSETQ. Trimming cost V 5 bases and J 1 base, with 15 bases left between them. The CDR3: CASSLGSSFNYGYTF. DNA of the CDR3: TGCGCCAGCAGTCTAGGCAGCAGCTTTAACTATGGCTACACCTTC.

This CDR3 is CASSEQGSGGYTF. In DNA form, the CDR3 reads TGCGCCAGCAGTGAGCAGGGAAGTGGTGGCTACACCTTC. The J gene is TRBJ1-2, the V gene TRBV10-2, with D perhaps matching TRBD1 (5 bases). The CDR3 contains 13 residues. Germline assignment: CDR1 WSHSY and CDR2 SAAADI. The germline V and J ends were trimmed by 2 bases and 7 bases, with 11 bases remaining between them.

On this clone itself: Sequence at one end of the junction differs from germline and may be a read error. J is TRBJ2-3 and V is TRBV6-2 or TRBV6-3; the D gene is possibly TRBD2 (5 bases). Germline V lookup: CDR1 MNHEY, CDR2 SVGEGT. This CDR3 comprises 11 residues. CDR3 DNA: TGTGCCAGCAGTTACCCAGGACTCCGCGTTTTT. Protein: CASSYPGLRVF.

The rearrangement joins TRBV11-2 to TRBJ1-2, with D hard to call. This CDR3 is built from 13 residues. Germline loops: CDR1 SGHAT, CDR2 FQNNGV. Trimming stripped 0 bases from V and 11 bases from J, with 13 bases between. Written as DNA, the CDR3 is TGTGCCAGCAGCTTAGAAAGGCAGGCATTGTACACCTTC. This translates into CASSLERQALYTF. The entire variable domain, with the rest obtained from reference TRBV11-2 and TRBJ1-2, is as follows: EAGVAQSPRYKIIEKRQSVAFWCNPISGHATLYWYQQILGQGPKLLIQFQNNGVVDDSQLPKDRFSAERLKGVDSTLKIQPAKLEDSAVYLCASSLERQALYTFGSGTRLTVV.

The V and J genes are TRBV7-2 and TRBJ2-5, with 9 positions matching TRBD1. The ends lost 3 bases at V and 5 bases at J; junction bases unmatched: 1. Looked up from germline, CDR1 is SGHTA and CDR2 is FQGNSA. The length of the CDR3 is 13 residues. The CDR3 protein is CASSFTGGETQYF. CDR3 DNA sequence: TGTGCCAGCAGCTTCACAGGGGGCGAGACCCAGTACTTC.

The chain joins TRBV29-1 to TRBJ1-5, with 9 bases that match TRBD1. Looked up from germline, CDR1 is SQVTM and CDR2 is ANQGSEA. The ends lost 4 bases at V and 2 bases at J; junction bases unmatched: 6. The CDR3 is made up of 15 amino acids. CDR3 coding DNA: TGCAGCGTTGCCGACAGGGGGACGGGCAATCAGCCCCAGCATTTT. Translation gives CSVADRGTGNQPQHF.

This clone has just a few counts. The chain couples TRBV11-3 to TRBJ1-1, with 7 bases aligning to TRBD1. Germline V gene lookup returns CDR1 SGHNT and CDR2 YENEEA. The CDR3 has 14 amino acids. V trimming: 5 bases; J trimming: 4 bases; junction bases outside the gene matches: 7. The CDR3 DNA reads TGTGCCAGCAGCCTACGACAGGGCTCCACTGAAGCTTTCTTT. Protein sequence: CASSLRQGSTEAFF.

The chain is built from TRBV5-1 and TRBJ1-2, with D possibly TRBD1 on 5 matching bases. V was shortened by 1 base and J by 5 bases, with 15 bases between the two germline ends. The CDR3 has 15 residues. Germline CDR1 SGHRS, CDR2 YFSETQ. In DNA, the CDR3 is TGCGCCAGCAGCTTGCGAGACGGAAGGGGTTATGGCTACACCTTC. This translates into CASSLRDGRGYGYTF.

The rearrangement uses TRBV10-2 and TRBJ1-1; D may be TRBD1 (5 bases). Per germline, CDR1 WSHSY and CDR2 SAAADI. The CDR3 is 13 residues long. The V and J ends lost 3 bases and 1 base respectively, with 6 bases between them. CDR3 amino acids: CASSETGNTEAFF. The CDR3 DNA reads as TGCGCCAGCAGTGAAACAGGGAACACTGAAGCTTTCTTT.